This TCR beta chain was captured in a study of T cell responses to AZD1222 COVID-19 vaccine. Data came from immunoSEQ multiplex PCR; TCRdb stores just in-frame clones and leaves some out. Of roughly 100,000 clones detected, roughly 89% appear once; the ten largest clones hold 35% to 55%. V gave up 6 bases and J gave up 1 base, with 16 bases separating them. Looked up from germline, CDR1 is LNHNV and CDR2 is YYDKDF (reference sequence). The CDR3 runs 16 residues. The sequence was collected from an adult who received the AZD1222 COVID-19 vaccine. The chain recombines TRBV15 with TRBJ1-5, with D perhaps matching TRBD1 (5 bases). Source: peripheral blood, taken 28 days after the second AZD1222 dose. The chain's CDR3 is CATRTTQGGSNQPQHF. The CDR3 DNA is TGTGCCACCAGGACGACCCAGGGTGGCAGCAATCAGCCCCAGCATTTT.